This T cell receptor beta chain was retrieved from a study of cytomegalovirus exposure and HLA in healthy donors. Assay used: immunoSEQ multiplex PCR; TCRdb lists only in-frame clones, some missing. The table has 100,000 to 150,000 clones, roughly 87% seen once. The V end was cut by 6 bases, the J end by 4 bases, with 13 bases between. The germline CDR1 and CDR2 sequences are MNHNY and SVGAGI (reference sequence). The CDR3 extends over 14 amino acids. Sequencing was carried out using PBMCs. The TCR comes from a young woman in good health and CMV-seronegative. The chain couples TRBV6-6 to TRBJ1-5, with a weak D call TRBD1 (5 bases). The CDR3 DNA sequence: TGTGCCAGCAGCCCAGTGGGGCGGAATCAGCCCCAGCATTTT. Protein sequence: CASSPVGRNQPQHF.